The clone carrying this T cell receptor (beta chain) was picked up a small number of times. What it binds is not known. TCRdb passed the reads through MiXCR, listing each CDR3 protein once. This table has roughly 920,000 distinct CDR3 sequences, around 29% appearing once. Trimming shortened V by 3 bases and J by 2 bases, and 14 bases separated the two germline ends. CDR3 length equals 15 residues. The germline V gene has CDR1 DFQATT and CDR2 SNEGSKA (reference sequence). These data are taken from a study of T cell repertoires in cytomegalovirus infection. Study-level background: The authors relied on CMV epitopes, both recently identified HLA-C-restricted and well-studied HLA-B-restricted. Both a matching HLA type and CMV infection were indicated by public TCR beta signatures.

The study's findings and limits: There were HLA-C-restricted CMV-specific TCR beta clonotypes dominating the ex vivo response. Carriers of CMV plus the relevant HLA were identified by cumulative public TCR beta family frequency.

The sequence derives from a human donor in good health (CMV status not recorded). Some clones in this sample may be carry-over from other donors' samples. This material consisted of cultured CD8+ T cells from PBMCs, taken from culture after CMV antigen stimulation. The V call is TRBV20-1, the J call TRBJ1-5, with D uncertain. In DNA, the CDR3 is TGCAGTGCTAGTGCTCTTTTCGGGGGCAATCAGCCCCAGCATTTT. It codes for CSASALFGGNQPQHF.